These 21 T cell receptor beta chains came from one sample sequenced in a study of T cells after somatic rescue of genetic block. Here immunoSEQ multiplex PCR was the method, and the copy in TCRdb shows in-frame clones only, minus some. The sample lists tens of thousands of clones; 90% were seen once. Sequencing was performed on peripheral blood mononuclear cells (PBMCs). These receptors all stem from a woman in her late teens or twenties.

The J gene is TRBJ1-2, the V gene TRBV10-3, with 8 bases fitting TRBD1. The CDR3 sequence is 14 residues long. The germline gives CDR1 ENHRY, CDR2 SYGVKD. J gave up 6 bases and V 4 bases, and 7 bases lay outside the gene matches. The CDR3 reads CAISVPGTGDGYTF. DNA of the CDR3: TGTGCCATCAGTGTCCCCGGGACAGGAGATGGCTACACCTTC.

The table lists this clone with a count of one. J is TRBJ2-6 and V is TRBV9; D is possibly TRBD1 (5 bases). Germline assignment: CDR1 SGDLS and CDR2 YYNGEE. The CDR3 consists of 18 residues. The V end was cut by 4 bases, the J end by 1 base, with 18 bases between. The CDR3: CASSSRVAGVSGANVLTF. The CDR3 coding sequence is TGTGCCAGCAGCTCCAGGGTGGCAGGCGTATCTGGGGCCAACGTCCTGACTTTC. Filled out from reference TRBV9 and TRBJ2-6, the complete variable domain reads DSGVTQTPKHLITATGQRVTLRCSPRSGDLSVYWYQQSLDQGLQFLIQYYNGEERAKGNILERFSAQQFPDLHSELNLSSLELGDSALYFCASSSRVAGVSGANVLTFGAGSRLTVL.

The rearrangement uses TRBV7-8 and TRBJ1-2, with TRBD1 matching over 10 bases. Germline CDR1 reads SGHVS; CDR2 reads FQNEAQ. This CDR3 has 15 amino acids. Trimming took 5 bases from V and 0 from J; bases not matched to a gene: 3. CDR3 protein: CASSPGTGANYGYTF. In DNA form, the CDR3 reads TGTGCCAGCAGCCCAGGGACAGGGGCTAACTATGGCTACACCTTC.

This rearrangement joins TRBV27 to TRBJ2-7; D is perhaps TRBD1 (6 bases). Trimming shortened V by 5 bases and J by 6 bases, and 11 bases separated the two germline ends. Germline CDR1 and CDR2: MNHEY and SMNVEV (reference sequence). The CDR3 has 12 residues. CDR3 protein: CASSPLQGEQYF. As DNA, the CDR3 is TGTGCCAGCAGTCCCCTACAGGGCGAGCAGTACTTC.

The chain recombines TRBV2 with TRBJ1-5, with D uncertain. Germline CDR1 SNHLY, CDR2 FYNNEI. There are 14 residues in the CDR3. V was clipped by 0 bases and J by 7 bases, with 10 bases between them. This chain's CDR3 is CASSEAWGSQPQHF. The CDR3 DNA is TGTGCCAGCAGTGAAGCTTGGGGTTCCCAGCCCCAGCATTTT. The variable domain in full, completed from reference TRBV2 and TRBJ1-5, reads EPEVTQTPSHQVTQMGQEVILRCVPISNHLYFYWYRQILGQKVEFLVSFYNNEISEKSEIFDDQFSVERPDGSNFTLKIRSTKLEDSAMYFCASSEAWGSQPQHFGDGTRLSIL.

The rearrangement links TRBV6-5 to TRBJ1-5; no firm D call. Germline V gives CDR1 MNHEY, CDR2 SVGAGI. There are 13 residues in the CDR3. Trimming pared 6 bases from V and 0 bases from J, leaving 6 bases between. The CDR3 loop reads CASRRDSNQPQHF. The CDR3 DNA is TGTGCCAGCAGGCGTGATAGCAATCAGCCCCAGCATTTT.

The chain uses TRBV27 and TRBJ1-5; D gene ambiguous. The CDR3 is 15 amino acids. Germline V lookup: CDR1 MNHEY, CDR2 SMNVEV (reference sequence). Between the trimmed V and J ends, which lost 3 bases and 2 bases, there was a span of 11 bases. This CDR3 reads CASSFNWEGNQPQHF. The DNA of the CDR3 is TGTGCCAGCAGTTTTAACTGGGAGGGCAATCAGCCCCAGCATTTT.

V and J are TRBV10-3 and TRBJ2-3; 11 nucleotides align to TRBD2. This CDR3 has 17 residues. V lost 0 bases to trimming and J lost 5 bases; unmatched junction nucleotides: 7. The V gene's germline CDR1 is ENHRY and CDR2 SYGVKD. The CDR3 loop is CAISESKLAGVLDTQYF. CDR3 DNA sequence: TGTGCCATCAGTGAGTCCAAACTAGCGGGAGTTTTAGATACGCAGTATTTT.

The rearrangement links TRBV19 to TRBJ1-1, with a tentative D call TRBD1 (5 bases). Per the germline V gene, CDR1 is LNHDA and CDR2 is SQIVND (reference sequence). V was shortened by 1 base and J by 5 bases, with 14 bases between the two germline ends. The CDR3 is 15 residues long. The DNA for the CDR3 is TGTGCCAGTAGTATAGCTTCGGGGGTTTGGACTGAAGCTTTCTTT. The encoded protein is CASSIASGVWTEAFF.

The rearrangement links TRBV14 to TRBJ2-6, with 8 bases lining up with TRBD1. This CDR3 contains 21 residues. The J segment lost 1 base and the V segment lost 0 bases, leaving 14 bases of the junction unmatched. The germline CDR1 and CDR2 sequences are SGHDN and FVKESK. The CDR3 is CASSQERTGWPSSSGANVLTF. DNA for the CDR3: TGTGCCAGCAGCCAAGAGCGGACAGGGTGGCCGTCCAGTTCTGGGGCCAACGTCCTGACTTTC.

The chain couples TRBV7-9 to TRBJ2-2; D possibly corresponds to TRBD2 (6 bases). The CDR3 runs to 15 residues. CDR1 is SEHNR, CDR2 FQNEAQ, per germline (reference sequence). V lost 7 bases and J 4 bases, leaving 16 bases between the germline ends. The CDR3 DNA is TGTGCCAGCACCTGGGGAGGAGCGGGCACCGGGGAGCTGTTTTTT. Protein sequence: CASTWGGAGTGELFF.

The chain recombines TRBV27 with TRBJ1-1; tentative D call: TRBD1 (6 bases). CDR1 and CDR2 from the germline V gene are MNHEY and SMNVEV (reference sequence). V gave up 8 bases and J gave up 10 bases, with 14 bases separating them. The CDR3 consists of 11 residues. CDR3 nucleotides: TGTGCCAGCCGGGGGAAACAGGGAGCTTTCTTT. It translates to CASRGKQGAFF.

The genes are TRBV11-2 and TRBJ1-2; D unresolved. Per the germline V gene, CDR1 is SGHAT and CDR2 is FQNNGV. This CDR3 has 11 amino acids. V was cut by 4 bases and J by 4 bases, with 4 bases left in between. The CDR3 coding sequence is TGTGCCAGCAGCTCCCCCTATGGCTACACCTTC. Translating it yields CASSSPYGYTF.

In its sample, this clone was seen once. The CDR3 region is CASSPRTSGGGDTQYF. Here the CDR3 DNA reads TGTGCCAGCTCACCTCGGACTAGCGGAGGCGGGGATACGCAGTATTTT. The chain uses TRBV18 and TRBJ2-3; 10 bases agree with TRBD2. V was clipped by 3 bases and J by 6 bases; unmatched bases: 9. CDR1 and CDR2 (germline): KGHSH, LQKENI. CDR3 length equals 16 residues.

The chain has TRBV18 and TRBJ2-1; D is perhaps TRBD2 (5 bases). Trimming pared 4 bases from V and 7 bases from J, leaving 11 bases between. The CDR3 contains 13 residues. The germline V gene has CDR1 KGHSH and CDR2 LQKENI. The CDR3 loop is CASSQPTRNEQFF. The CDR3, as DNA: TGTGCCAGCTCACAACCCACTAGGAATGAGCAGTTCTTC.

The CDR3 region has the DNA TGTGCCAGCAGTCAGGGGATAGCGGGGTCCTACAATGAGCAGTTCTTC. Translation: CASSQGIAGSYNEQFF. The chain employs TRBV27 and TRBJ2-1, with 8 positions matching TRBD2. The CDR3 loop spans 16 amino acids. CDR1 and CDR2 (germline): MNHEY, SMNVEV (reference sequence). V lost 5 bases and J lost 1; bases outside the gene matches: 7.

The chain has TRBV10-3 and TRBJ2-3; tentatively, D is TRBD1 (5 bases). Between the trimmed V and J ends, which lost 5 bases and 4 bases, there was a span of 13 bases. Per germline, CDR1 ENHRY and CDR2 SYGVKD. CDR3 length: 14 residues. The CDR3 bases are TGTGCCATCAGTATCAGGGTTTCGGCAGATACGCAGTATTTT. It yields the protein CAISIRVSADTQYF.

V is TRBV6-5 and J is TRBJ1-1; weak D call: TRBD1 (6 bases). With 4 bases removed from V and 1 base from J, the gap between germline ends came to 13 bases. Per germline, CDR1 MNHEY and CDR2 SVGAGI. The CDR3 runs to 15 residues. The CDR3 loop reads CASSLSGHPNTEAFF. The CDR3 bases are TGTGCCAGCAGTTTATCGGGACACCCGAACACTGAAGCTTTCTTT.

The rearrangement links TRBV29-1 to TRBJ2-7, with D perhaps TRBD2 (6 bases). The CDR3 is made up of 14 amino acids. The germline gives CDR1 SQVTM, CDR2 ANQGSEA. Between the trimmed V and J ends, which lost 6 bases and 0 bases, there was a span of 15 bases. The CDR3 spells CSVGGGGASYEQYF. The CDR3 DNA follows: TGCAGCGTCGGGGGTGGCGGGGCCTCCTACGAGCAGTACTTC.

The CDR3 sequence is CASRELAGATGELFF. Written as DNA, the CDR3 is TGTGCCAGCAGGGAACTAGCGGGAGCCACCGGGGAGCTGTTTTTT. The chain joins TRBV2 to TRBJ2-2, with 11 bases fitting TRBD2. Per the germline V gene, CDR1 is SNHLY and CDR2 is FYNNEI. This CDR3 contains 15 residues. The junction had 4 bases not matched to a gene; V was cut back by 6 bases and J by 4 bases.

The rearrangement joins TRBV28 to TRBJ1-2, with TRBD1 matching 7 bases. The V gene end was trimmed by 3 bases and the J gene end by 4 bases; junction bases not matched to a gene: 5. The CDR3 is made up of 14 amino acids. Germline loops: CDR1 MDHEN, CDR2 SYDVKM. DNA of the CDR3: TGTGCCAGCAGTTTTAGGGACAGCATCTATGGCTACACCTTC. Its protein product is CASSFRDSIYGYTF.